These T cell receptor beta chains were read from a single sample in a study of vaccination effects on CD4 cells after COVID-19. Antigen specificity for these receptors is unknown. TCRdb's copy holds only in-frame clones and misses some; the assay was immunoSEQ multiplex PCR. The sample holds about 32,000 clones; approximately 76% are singletons and the top ten take 12%. Material: CD4+ T cells from PBMCs cultured with HCoV-229E spike peptides, obtained after COVID-19 vaccination. These receptors were obtained from a human donor who received a COVID-19 vaccine. CDR3s include the opening cysteine and the closing phenylalanine or tryptophan. D genes are given only for firm matches. Some rows mark clone size as missing; the rest say once, few, many or name a class of expanded clone.

>TRBV10-3|TRBJ2-2|-|TRBD1
CAISERGLSNTGELFF
TGTGCCATCAGCGAGAGGGGGCTCTCGAACACCGGGGAGCTGTTTTTT
>TRBV10-1|TRBJ2-1|-|TRBD2
CASSESSRGGFNEQFF
TGCGCCAGCAGTGAGTCGTCCCGGGGGGGGTTCAATGAGCAGTTCTTC
>TRBV28|TRBJ2-7|few|TRBD2
CASRRSGTAYEQYF
TGTGCCAGCAGGCGTAGCGGGACCGCCTACGAGCAGTACTTC
>TRBV27|TRBJ1-2|-|-
CASSRRQANYGYTF
TGTGCCAGCAGTCGACGACAGGCTAACTATGGCTACACCTTC
>TRBV19|TRBJ2-7|few|-
CASGGQLSYEQYF
TGTGCCAGTGGAGGGCAACTCTCCTACGAGCAGTACTTC
>TRBV19|TRBJ1-3|-|-
CASSIRTSGNTIYF
TGTGCCAGTAGCATAAGGACGTCTGGAAACACCATATATTTT
>TRBV18|TRBJ2-3|-|TRBD2
CASSQFARLADSVDTQYF
TGTGCCAGCTCGCAATTCGCTAGACTAGCAGACAGCGTGGATACGCAGTATTTT
>TRBV6-6|TRBJ2-7|-|-
CASSYDTSYEQYF
TGTGCCAGCAGTTATGACACCAGCTACGAGCAGTACTTC
>TRBV2|TRBJ2-5|-|-
CASSGEETQYF
TGTGCCAGCAGCGGAGAAGAGACCCAGTACTTC
>TRBV11-2|TRBJ2-5|-|TRBD2
CASSRLAPETQYF
TGTGCCAGCAGTCGACTAGCCCCAGAGACCCAGTACTTC
>TRBV6-2/TRBV6-3|TRBJ1-1|-|-
CASSSGTLGTEAFF
TGTGCCAGCAGTTCGGGAACCTTAGGCACTGAAGCTTTCTTT
>TRBV6-6|TRBJ2-1|-|TRBD2
CASSSQLAGEGEQFF
TGTGCCAGCAGTTCCCAACTAGCGGGAGAAGGTGAGCAGTTCTTC
>TRBV2|TRBJ1-5|once|-
CASSVRVVKGQPQHF
TGTGCCAGCAGTGTAAGAGTAGTAAAAGGTCAGCCCCAGCATTTT
>TRBV28|TRBJ1-1|-|-
CASNTIGQYTEAFF
TGTGCCAGCAATACAATTGGACAGTACACTGAAGCTTTCTTT
>TRBV5-1|TRBJ2-3|-|TRBD2
CASSRGVAGVLDTQYF
TGCGCCAGCAGCCGAGGGGTAGCGGGTGTTCTAGATACGCAGTATTTT
>TRBV11-2|TRBJ2-1|-|-
CASSLDLPTTSSYNEQFF
TGTGCCAGCAGCTTAGATCTCCCGACCACCAGCTCCTACAATGAGCAGTTCTTC
>TRBV2|TRBJ1-2|few|-
CASSALRQPGYGYTF
TGTGCCAGCAGTGCACTACGGCAACCAGGCTATGGCTACACCTTC
>TRBV27|TRBJ1-5|-|TRBD1
CASSPGQVAQPQHF
TGTGCCAGCAGCCCAGGACAGGTAGCTCAGCCCCAGCATTTT
>TRBV27|TRBJ2-5|-|TRBD2
CASSFLTSGGQETQYF
TGTGCCAGCAGTTTCCTGACTAGCGGGGGCCAAGAGACCCAGTACTTC
>TRBV10-3|TRBJ1-5|once|-
CAISARGGNQPQHF
TGTGCCATCAGTGCCAGGGGTGGCAATCAGCCCCAGCATTTT
>TRBV11-2|TRBJ1-3|few|-
CASSLDRGNSGNTIYF
TGTGCCAGCAGCTTAGATCGGGGGAACTCTGGAAACACCATATATTTT
>TRBV29-1|TRBJ1-1|-|-
CSVHNRVEAFF
TGCAGCGTCCATAACAGGGTGGAAGCTTTCTTT
>TRBV6-2/TRBV6-3|TRBJ2-1|-|-
CASSYSRRVSGDEQFF
TGTGCCAGCAGTTACTCGAGGCGGGTCTCAGGCGATGAGCAGTTCTTC
>TRBV2|TRBJ1-5|once|TRBD1
CASRGDRSQHQPQHF
TGTGCCAGCAGAGGGGACAGGAGCCAACATCAGCCCCAGCATTTT
>TRBV5-8|TRBJ1-5|-|-
CATQSEGNQPQHF
TGTGCCACCCAATCAGAGGGCAATCAGCCCCAGCATTTT
>TRBV13|TRBJ2-7|-|-
CASSSGGTQGEQYF
TGTGCCAGCAGCTCGGGTGGAACTCAAGGCGAGCAGTACTTC
>TRBV18|TRBJ2-5|-|TRBD1
CASSPPNRGQVGETQYF
TGTGCCAGCTCACCACCGAACAGGGGGCAAGTCGGAGAGACCCAGTACTTC
>TRBV19|TRBJ1-2|few|-
CASSARASFNYGYTF
TGTGCCAGTAGTGCCCGGGCCAGCTTTAACTATGGCTACACCTTC
>TRBV6-5|TRBJ1-2|-|TRBD1
CASSWDRFSGRYGYTF
TGTGCCAGCAGTTGGGACAGGTTCAGCGGGAGATATGGCTACACCTTC
>TRBV11-2|TRBJ2-3|-|-
CASSTSASTDTQYF
TGTGCCAGCAGCACTAGTGCAAGCACAGATACGCAGTATTTT
>TRBV25-1|TRBJ2-1|-|-
CASNRQEYNEQFF
TGTGCCAGCAATCGTCAGGAATACAATGAGCAGTTCTTC
>TRBV6-4|TRBJ2-2|once|-
CASSDSITTGELFF
TGTGCCAGCAGTGACTCCATCACCACCGGGGAGCTGTTTTTT
>TRBV10-1|TRBJ1-2|few|-
CASSEDLNYGYTF
TGCGCCAGCAGTGAGGATCTTAACTATGGCTACACCTTC
>TRBV27|TRBJ2-7|-|-
CASSPKTARYEQYF
TGTGCCAGCAGTCCAAAGACGGCCCGCTACGAGCAGTACTTC
>TRBV3-1/TRBV3-2|TRBJ2-7|few|-
CASSQEAGRYEQYF
TGTGCCAGCAGCCAAGAGGCAGGGCGTTACGAGCAGTACTTC
>TRBV3-1/TRBV3-2|TRBJ1-2|once|-
CASSQEAVNPPEGYTF
TGTGCCAGCAGCCAAGAGGCGGTGAACCCCCCGGAAGGCTACACCTTC
>TRBV7-9|TRBJ2-7|-|-
CASSRRESSYEQYF
TGTGCCAGCAGCCGGCGGGAAAGCTCCTACGAGCAGTACTTC
>TRBV3-1/TRBV3-2|TRBJ2-1|-|-
CASSPDYVSYNEQFF
TGTGCCAGCAGCCCGGACTATGTCTCCTACAATGAGCAGTTCTTC
>TRBV18|TRBJ1-4|few|-
CASSEGATNEKLFF
TGTGCCAGCTCAGAGGGAGCAACTAATGAAAAACTGTTTTTT
>TRBV15|TRBJ2-7|-|TRBD2
CATSRDLPPRDYAEQYF
TGTGCCACCAGCAGAGATCTACCACCCAGGGACTACGCTGAGCAGTACTTC
>TRBV5-1|TRBJ2-2|-|TRBD2
CASSARLMAGENTGELFF
TGCGCCAGCAGCGCGCGTCTGATGGCGGGAGAAAACACCGGGGAGCTGTTTTTT
>TRBV2|TRBJ1-5|once|-
CASRNQPQHF
TGTGCCAGCAGAAATCAGCCCCAGCATTTT
>TRBV7-2|TRBJ2-2|-|TRBD2
CASSFGGSSGELFF
TGTGCCAGCAGCTTCGGGGGGAGCTCCGGGGAGCTGTTTTTT
>TRBV11-2|TRBJ2-7|once|-
CASSSIGRRTLPHYEQYF
TGTGCCAGCAGCTCGATAGGGAGAAGGACGCTCCCTCACTACGAGCAGTACTTC
>TRBV4-1|TRBJ1-5|-|TRBD1
CASSQATGGGNQPQHF
TGCGCCAGCAGCCAAGCGACAGGGGGGGGCAATCAGCCCCAGCATTTT
>TRBV5-5|TRBJ2-6|-|-
CASSLWGSGANVLTF
TGTGCCAGCAGCCTGTGGGGCTCTGGGGCCAACGTCCTGACTTTC
>TRBV27|TRBJ2-1|-|-
CASSFTALRAIYNEQFF
TGTGCCAGCAGTTTCACAGCCCTTAGGGCGATATACAATGAGCAGTTCTTC
>TRBV6-1|TRBJ2-6|-|-
CASSDRAGANVLTF
TGTGCCAGCAGTGACAGGGCTGGGGCCAACGTCCTGACTTTC
>TRBV5-8|TRBJ2-5|-|-
CASSIRSQETQYF
TGTGCCAGCAGCATCCGATCCCAAGAGACCCAGTACTTC
>TRBV18|TRBJ1-1|-|-
CASSSGHFAEAFF
TGTGCCAGCTCATCGGGACATTTCGCTGAAGCTTTCTTT
>TRBV18|TRBJ1-2|once|-
CASSPPSVPAHGYTF
TGTGCCAGCTCACCACCGTCGGTTCCGGCTCATGGCTACACCTTC
>TRBV30|TRBJ2-7|once|-
CAWRSGGEGYEQYF
TGTGCCTGGAGAAGTGGCGGTGAGGGGTACGAGCAGTACTTC
>TRBV5-1|TRBJ2-1|-|TRBD1
CASSSGQGKYNEQFF
TGCGCCAGCAGTTCCGGACAGGGCAAATACAATGAGCAGTTCTTC
>TRBV5-1|TRBJ1-1|few|-
CASSLVRGDTEAFF
TGCGCCAGCAGCTTGGTACGGGGAGACACTGAAGCTTTCTTT
>TRBV4-1|TRBJ2-7|-|TRBD1
CASSQGEGTGLRGEQYF
TGCGCCAGCAGCCAAGGGGAAGGGACAGGGCTAAGGGGCGAGCAGTACTTC
>TRBV5-1|TRBJ2-7|-|-
CASSPRMGGEQYF
TGCGCCAGCAGCCCAAGGATGGGAGGCGAGCAGTACTTC
>TRBV18|TRBJ1-3|-|-
CASSSSQSSGNTIYF
TGTGCCAGCTCCTCCTCACAGAGCTCTGGAAACACCATATATTTT